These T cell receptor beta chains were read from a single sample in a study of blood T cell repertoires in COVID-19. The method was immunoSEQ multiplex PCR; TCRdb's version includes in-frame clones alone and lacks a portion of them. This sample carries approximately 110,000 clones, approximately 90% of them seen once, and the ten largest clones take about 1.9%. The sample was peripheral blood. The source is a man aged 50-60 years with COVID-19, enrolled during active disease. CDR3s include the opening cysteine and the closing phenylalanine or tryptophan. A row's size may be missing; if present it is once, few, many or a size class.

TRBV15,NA,CAASRVGQGYQPQHF
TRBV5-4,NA,CASSLRGTYEQYF
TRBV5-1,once,CASSLKGAAGELFF
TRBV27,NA,CASSPGLGAYNEQFF
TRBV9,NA,CASSVGLGTEQETQYF
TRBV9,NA,CASSGHLSGANVLTF
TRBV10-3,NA,CASVQGYEQYF
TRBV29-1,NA,CSVDQGNTGELFF
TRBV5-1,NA,CASSLERGDTDTQYF
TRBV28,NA,CASSLTGGHQPQHF
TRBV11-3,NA,CASSYRGRKETQYF
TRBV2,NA,CASRPRGTETQYF